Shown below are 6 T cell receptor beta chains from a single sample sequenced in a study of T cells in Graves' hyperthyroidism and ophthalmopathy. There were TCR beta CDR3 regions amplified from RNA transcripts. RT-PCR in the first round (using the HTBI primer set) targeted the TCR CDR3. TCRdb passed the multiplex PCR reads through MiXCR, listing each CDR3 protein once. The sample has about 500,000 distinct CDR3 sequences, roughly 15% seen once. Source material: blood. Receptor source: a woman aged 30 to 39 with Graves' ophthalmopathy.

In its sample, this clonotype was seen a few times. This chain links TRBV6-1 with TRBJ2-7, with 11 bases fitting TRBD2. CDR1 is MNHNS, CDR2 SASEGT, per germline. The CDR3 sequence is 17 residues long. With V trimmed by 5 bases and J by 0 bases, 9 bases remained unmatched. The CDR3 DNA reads TGTGCCAGCAGTTACCCTGAACTAGCGGGGGACTCCTACGAGCAGTACTTC. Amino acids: CASSYPELAGDSYEQYF.

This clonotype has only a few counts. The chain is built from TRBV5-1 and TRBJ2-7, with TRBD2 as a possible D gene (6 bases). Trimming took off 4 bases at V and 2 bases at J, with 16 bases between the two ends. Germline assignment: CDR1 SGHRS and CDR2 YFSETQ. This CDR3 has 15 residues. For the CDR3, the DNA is TGCGCCAGCAGCCAAGAGGATGGGGGGACCTACGAGCAGTACTTC. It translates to CASSQEDGGTYEQYF.

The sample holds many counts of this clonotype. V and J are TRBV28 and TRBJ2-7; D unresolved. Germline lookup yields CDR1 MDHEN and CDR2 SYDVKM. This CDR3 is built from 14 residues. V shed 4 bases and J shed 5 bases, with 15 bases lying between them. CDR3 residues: CASSSRIKRHEQYF. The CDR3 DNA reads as TGTGCCAGCAGTTCGCGGATCAAGCGCCACGAGCAGTACTTC.

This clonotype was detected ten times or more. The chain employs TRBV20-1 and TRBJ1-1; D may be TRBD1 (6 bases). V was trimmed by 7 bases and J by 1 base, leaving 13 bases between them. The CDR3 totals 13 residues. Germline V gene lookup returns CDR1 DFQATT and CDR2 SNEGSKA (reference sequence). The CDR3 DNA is TGCAGTGTTTGGACAGCCGGGAACACTGAAGCTTTCTTT. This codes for CSVWTAGNTEAFF.

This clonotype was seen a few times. The CDR3 coding sequence is TGTGCCAGCAGCCAATGGGGACAGGGGTGGATGGATACGCAGTATTTT. It encodes CASSQWGQGWMDTQYF. The chain joins TRBV4-2 to TRBJ2-3; 10 bases match TRBD1. The V gene end was trimmed by 2 bases and the J gene end by 6 bases; junction bases not matched to a gene: 8. Germline V CDR1 and CDR2: LGHNA, YNFKEQ. This CDR3 has 16 residues.

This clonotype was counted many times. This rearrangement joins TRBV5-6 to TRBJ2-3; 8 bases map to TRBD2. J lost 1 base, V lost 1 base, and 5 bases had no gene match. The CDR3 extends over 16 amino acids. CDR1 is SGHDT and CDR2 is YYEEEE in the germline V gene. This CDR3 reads CASSLRAGGGTDTQYF. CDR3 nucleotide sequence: TGTGCCAGCAGCTTGCGGGCGGGAGGAGGCACAGATACGCAGTATTTT.